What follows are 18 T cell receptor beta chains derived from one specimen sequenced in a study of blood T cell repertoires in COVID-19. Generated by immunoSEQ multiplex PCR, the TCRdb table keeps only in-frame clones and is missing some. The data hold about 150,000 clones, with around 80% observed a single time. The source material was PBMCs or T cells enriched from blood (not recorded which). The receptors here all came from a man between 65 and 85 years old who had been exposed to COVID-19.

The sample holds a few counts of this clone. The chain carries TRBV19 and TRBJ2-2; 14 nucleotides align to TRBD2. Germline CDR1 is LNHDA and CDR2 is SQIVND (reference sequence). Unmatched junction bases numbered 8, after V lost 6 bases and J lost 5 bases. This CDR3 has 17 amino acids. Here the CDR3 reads CASSQGLAGGTTGELFF. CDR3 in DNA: TGTGCCAGTAGCCAAGGACTAGCGGGAGGAACAACCGGGGAGCTGTTTTTT.

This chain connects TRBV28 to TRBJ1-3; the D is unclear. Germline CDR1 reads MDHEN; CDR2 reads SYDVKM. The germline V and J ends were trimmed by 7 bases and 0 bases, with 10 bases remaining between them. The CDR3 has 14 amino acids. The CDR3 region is CASNRMSSGNTIYF. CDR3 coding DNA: TGTGCCAGCAACCGAATGAGCTCTGGAAACACCATATATTTT.

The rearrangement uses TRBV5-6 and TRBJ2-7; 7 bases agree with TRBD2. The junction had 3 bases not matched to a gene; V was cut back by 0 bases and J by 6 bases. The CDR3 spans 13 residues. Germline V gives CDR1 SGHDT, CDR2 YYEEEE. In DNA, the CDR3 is TGTGCCAGCAGCTTGGGGGAGGGGAGCGAGCAGTACTTC. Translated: CASSLGEGSEQYF.

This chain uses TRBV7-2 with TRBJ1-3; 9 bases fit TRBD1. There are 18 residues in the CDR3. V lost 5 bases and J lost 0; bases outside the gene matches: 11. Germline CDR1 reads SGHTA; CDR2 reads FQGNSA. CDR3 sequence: CASSLGTGSILSGNTIYF. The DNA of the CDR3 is TGTGCCAGCAGCCTCGGGACAGGGAGCATACTCTCTGGAAACACCATATATTTT.

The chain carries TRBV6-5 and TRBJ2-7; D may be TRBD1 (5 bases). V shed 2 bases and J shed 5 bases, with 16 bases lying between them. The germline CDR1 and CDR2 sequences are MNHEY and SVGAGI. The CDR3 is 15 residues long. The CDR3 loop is CASSYVGAGRDEQYF. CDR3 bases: TGTGCCAGCAGTTACGTAGGGGCCGGGCGCGACGAGCAGTACTTC.

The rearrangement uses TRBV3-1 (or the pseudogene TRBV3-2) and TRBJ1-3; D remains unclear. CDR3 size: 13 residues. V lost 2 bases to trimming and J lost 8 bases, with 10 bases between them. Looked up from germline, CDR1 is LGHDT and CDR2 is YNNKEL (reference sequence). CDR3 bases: TGTGCCAGCAGCCAACCCGGGAAACACACCATATATTTT. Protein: CASSQPGKHTIYF.

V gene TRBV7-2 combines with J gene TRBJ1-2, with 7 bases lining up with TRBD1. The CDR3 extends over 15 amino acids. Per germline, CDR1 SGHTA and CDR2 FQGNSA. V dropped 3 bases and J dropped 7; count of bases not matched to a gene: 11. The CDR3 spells CASSFRDSLGGGYTF. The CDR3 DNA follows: TGTGCCAGCAGCTTCCGGGACAGCCTTGGGGGTGGCTACACCTTC.

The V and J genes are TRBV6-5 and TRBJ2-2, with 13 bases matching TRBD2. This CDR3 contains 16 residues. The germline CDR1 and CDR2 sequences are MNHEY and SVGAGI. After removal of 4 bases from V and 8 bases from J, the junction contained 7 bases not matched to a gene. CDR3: CASSSGLAGVTGELFF. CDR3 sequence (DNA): TGTGCCAGCAGTTCTGGACTAGCGGGAGTAACTGGGGAGCTGTTTTTT.

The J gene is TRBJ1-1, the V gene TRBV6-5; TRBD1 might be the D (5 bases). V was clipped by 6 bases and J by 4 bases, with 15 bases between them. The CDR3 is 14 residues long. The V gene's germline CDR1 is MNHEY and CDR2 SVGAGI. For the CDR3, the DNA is TGTGCCAGCAGCATACAGGATTCCAGCACTGAAGCTTTCTTT. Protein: CASSIQDSSTEAFF.

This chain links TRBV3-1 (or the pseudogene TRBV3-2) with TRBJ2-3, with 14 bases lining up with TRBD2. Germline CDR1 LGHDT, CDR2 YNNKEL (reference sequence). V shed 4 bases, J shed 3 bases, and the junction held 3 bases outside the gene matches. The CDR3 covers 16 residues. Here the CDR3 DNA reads TGTGCCAGCAGCCGACTAGCGGGGGGGCTAACAGATACGCAGTATTTT. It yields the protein CASSRLAGGLTDTQYF.

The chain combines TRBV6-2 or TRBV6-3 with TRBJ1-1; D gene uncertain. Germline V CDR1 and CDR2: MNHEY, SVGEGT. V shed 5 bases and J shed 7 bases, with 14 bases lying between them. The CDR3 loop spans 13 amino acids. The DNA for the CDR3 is TGTGCCAGCAGTGGGAGGGCGCGGGATGAAGCTTTCTTT. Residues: CASSGRARDEAFF.

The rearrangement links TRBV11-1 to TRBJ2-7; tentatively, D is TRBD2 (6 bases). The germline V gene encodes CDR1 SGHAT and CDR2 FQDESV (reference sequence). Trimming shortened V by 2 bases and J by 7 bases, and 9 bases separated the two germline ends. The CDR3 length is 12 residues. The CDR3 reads CASSLPGSEQYF. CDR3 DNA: TGTGCCAGCAGCTTACCCGGGAGTGAGCAGTACTTC. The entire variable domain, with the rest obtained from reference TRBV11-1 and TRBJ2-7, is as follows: EAEVAQSPRYKITEKSQAVAFWCDPISGHATLYWYRQILGQGPELLVQFQDESVVDDSQLPKDRFSAERLKGVDSTLKIQPAELGDSAMYLCASSLPGSEQYFGPGTRLTVT.

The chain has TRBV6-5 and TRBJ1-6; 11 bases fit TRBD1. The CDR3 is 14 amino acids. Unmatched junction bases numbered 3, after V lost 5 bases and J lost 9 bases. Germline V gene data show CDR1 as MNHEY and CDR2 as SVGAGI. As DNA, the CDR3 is TGTGCCAGCAGTCCCGGGACAGGGGGTTCACCCCTCCACTTT. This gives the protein CASSPGTGGSPLHF.

The CDR3 nucleotides are TGTGCCAGCAGCCACAACAATGAGCAGTTCTTC. This sequence encodes CASSHNNEQFF. The chain uses TRBV11-2 and TRBJ2-1; D gene ambiguous. The V gene lost 5 bases and the J gene lost 5 bases, with 4 bases spanning the gap. Looked up from germline, CDR1 is SGHAT and CDR2 is FQNNGV. CDR3 length equals 11 residues. Full variable domain (rest looked up from reference TRBV11-2 and TRBJ2-1): EAGVAQSPRYKIIEKRQSVAFWCNPISGHATLYWYQQILGQGPKLLIQFQNNGVVDDSQLPKDRFSAERLKGVDSTLKIQPAKLEDSAVYLCASSHNNEQFFGPGTRLTVL.

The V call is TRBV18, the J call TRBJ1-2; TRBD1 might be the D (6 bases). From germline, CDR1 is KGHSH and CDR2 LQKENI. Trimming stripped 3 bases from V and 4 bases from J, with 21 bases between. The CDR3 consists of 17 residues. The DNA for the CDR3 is TGTGCCAGCTCACCTGCGGACAGCACAAATTCCCGCTATGGCTACACCTTC. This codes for CASSPADSTNSRYGYTF.

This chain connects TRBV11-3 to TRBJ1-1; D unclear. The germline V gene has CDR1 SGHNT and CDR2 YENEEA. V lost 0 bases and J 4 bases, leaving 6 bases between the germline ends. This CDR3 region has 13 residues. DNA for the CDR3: TGTGCCAGCAGCTTAGATGGCGGCACTGAAGCTTTCTTT. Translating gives CASSLDGGTEAFF.

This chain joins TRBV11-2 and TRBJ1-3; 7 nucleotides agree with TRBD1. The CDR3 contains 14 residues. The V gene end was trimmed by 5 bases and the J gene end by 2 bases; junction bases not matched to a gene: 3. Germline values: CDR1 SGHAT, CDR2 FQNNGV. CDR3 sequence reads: CASSADRPGNTIYF. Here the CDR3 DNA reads TGTGCCAGCAGCGCGGACAGGCCTGGAAACACCATATATTTT.

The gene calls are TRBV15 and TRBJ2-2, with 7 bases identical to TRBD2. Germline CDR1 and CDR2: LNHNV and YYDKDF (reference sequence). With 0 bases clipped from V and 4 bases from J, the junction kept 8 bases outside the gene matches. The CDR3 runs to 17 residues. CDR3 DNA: TGTGCCACCAGCAGAGATCGGGTGCGGGAGCTCACCGGGGAGCTGTTTTTT. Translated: CATSRDRVRELTGELFF.